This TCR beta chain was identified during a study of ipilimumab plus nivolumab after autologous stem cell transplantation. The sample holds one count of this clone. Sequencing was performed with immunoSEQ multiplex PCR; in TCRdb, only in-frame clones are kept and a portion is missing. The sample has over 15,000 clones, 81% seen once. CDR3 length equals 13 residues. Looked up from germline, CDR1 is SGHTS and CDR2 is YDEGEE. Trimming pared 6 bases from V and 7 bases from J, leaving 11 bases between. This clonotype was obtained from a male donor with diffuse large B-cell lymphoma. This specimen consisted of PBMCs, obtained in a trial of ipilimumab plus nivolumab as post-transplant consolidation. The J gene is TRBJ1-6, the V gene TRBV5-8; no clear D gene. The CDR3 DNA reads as TGTGCCAGCACTTCATGGAGGAATTCACCCCTCCACTTT. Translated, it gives CASTSWRNSPLHF.